The 7 T cell receptor beta chains below were found in one sample sequenced in a study of long-term antiretroviral therapy in people with HIV. The assay, immunoSEQ v3.0, was run at survey level. The data were produced by immunoSEQ multiplex PCR, yet TCRdb's version contains in-frame clones alone and is incomplete. Counted here are more than 15,000 clones, roughly 94% occurring once; the ten biggest clones make up 3.5% to 5.5%. Here the sequenced sample was unsorted PBMCs, taken about 6 years after starting antiretroviral therapy. Receptor source: a woman between 45 and 60 years old with HIV.

The genes are TRBV6-5 and TRBJ2-3; weak D call: TRBD2 (6 bases). From germline, CDR1 is MNHEY and CDR2 SVGAGI. V lost 10 bases and J 6 bases, leaving 17 bases between the germline ends. The CDR3 has 13 amino acids. In nucleotides, the CDR3 is TGTGCCACAGTCGGGACTTTGGGCGATACGCAGTATTTT. Translation: CATVGTLGDTQYF.

A remark on this clone: At one end, the junction sequence differs from germline, possibly due to a read error. The chain uses TRBV28 and TRBJ2-1; 7 bases line up with TRBD2. CDR1 and CDR2 from the germline V gene are MDHEN and SYDVKM. The length of the CDR3 is 15 residues. Here the CDR3 reads CASRLAAGERDEQFF. The DNA of the CDR3 is TGTGCCAGCCGTTTGGCGGCGGGAGAAAGGGATGAGCAGTTCTTC.

The rearrangement joins TRBV28 to TRBJ2-5, with 10 bases fitting TRBD2. The CDR3 runs to 17 residues. V gave up 6 bases and J gave up 2 bases; unmatched junction bases: 12. The germline CDR1 and CDR2 sequences are MDHEN and SYDVKM. CDR3: CASSPPLAGVGQETQYF. The DNA of the CDR3 is TGTGCCAGCAGCCCTCCCCTAGCGGGAGTAGGGCAAGAGACCCAGTACTTC.

The chain has TRBV18 and TRBJ2-7; D call uncertain. Germline loops: CDR1 KGHSH, CDR2 LQKENI. Deletions cut 6 bases from V and 7 bases from J, with 16 bases between. The CDR3 is made up of 13 amino acids. CDR3 sequence: CASSRSERTEQYF. CDR3 DNA sequence: TGTGCCAGCTCCCGATCGGAACGCACAGAGCAGTACTTC. Complete variable domain (other parts from reference TRBV18 and TRBJ2-7): NAGVMQNPRHLVRRRGQEARLRCSPMKGHSHVYWYRQLPEEGLKFMVYLQKENIIDESGMPKERFSAEFPKEGPSILRIQQVVRGDSAAYFCASSRSERTEQYFGPGTRLTVT.

The gene calls are TRBV6-6 and TRBJ2-3; a weak D match, TRBD2 (6 bases). The germline gives CDR1 MNHNY, CDR2 SVGAGI (reference sequence). V lost 2 bases to trimming and J lost 3 bases, with 12 bases between them. The CDR3 has 15 residues. The CDR3 nucleotides are TGTGCCAGCAGTTACCTGGCGGGATCAACAGATACGCAGTATTTT. Translation gives CASSYLAGSTDTQYF.

V and J are TRBV4-1 and TRBJ1-1, with D unclear. The CDR3 is made up of 15 amino acids. Per the germline V gene, CDR1 is MGHRA and CDR2 is YSYEKL. The ends were cut back, 1 base at V and 2 bases at J, with 11 bases in the middle. The CDR3 bases are TGCGCCAGCAGCCAAGGTAGGATGGTAAACACTGAAGCTTTCTTT. Translated, it gives CASSQGRMVNTEAFF.

The rearrangement links TRBV30 to TRBJ1-4; the match to TRBD1 covers 9 bases. CDR3 length: 13 amino acids. Germline V CDR1 and CDR2: GTSNPN, SVGIG (reference sequence). V trimming: 4 bases; J trimming: 5 bases; junction bases outside the gene matches: 2. This CDR3 is CAWIGTGNEKLFF. The CDR3 DNA is TGTGCCTGGATTGGGACAGGGAATGAAAAACTGTTTTTT.